Detailed here is one T cell receptor beta chain. As yet, its antigen is unknown. Trimming removed 3 bases at V and 0 bases at J, with 13 bases between. The CDR3 consists of 16 residues. Germline values: CDR1 KGHSH, CDR2 LQKENI. The sample originates from a study of cytomegalovirus exposure and HLA in healthy donors. Overall study findings and caveats: Reports indicate that TCR beta sequences accurately predicted the HLA-A and HLA-B alleles of most subjects. Common viral pathogens (according to a later analysis) appeared linked to several of the most significant clusters.

PCR used 60 Vbeta primers and 13 Jbeta primers. Only in-frame clones appear in the TCRdb table, and some are missing; sequencing was by immunoSEQ multiplex PCR. This table holds about 110,000 clones, approximately 80% found once. The donors (healthy individuals) were bone marrow donors. Despite likely unrecorded immune exposures, the donors were nominally healthy at the time of sampling. The origin of this receptor is a woman in her sixties or seventies in good health and CMV-seropositive. The J gene is TRBJ2-3, the V gene TRBV18; possible D gene TRBD1, 5 bases. Specimen: PBMCs. The CDR3 is CASSPFKGESTDTQYF. CDR3 nucleotide sequence: TGTGCCAGCTCACCTTTTAAAGGGGAAAGCACAGATACGCAGTATTTT.